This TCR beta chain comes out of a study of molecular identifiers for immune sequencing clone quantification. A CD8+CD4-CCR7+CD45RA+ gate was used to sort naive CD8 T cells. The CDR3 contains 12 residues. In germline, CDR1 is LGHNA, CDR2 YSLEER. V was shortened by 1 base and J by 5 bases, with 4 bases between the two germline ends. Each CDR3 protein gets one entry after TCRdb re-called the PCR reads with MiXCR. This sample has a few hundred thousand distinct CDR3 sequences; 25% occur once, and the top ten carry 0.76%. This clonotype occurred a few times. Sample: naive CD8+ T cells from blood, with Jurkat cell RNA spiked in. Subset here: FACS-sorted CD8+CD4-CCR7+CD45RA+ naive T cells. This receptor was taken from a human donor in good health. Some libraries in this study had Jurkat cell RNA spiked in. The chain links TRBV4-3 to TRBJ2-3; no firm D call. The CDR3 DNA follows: TGCGCCAGCAGCCAAGGAGGAGATACGCAGTATTTT. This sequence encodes CASSQGGDTQYF.